This record looks at one T cell receptor (beta chain) sequence and its context. Its antigen target is currently unknown. No base-level quality is on record; no much larger clone is a single base apart. TCRbeta CDR3 regions were amplified from genomic DNA by means of the immunoSEQ Assay, a bias-controlled multiplex PCR. The published analysis was carried out like this. Nucleated cell counts per sample were estimated from amplification of reference gene primers within the assay. To quantify the absolute abundance of each unique TCRbeta CDR3 rearrangement, sequence reads were collapsed and filtered. For each sample, productive Simpson clonality was calculated as the square root of Simpson's diversity index across productive rearrangements. Held by TCRdb, this immuneACCESS table contains in-frame sequences only and omits some clones. Under half of the omission traces to an unresolved V gene where checked; the cause of the rest is unknown. That table furnishes V, J and clone size, whereas the DNA furnished D and trimming. The table for this sample lists about 280,000 clones; about 90% of them were counted only once. The ten largest clones represent 11% of the sample.

One collaborating source in Seattle enrolled patients while the patients were actively infected and followed the patients over time throughout the course of disease. The collaborating institutions used their own protocols to collect whole blood in K2EDTA tubes. For TCRbeta analysis, collaborators shipped samples as frozen whole blood, isolated PBMCs, or DNA extracted from either of those sample types. The data are from a study of blood T cell repertoires in COVID-19 (dated by TCRdb to 2018 to 2021). In the study overall: Samples from collaborators originated in the United States, Italy and Spain and spanned both the acute and convalescent phases of COVID-19. The material from the prospective study consisted of cDNA or gDNA derived from T cells, B-cell-depleted T cells, or PBMCs. Deeply sampled blood TCRbeta repertoires from subjects exposed to, actively infected with, or recovered from COVID-19 were included in the dataset. The repertoires were released in a freely available public database intended as a resource for research on the immune response to SARS-CoV-2. Samples were obtained from the ongoing ImmuneRACE study (first 160 participants) and from about 1,300 subjects provided by 6 global collaborators. The sample metadata nearly always contained a de-identified subject ID, COVID-19 status, age in years and sex. Where HLA class I and class II types were available, the types were taken from metadata supplied by the sample provider, not from assay-based typing.

The paper's findings and limits, for the study overall: Clinical and demographic metadata were provided uncurated, with the amount varying by source and participant.

The clonotype comes from a woman between 25 and 40 years old with COVID-19, enrolled during active disease. Source material: peripheral blood.

CDR3 region: CASSFGVDSKNIQYF. The sequence in DNA is TGTGCCAGCAGCTTTGGGGTTGACAGTAAAAACATTCAGTACTTC. Recombination joined TRBV5-6 with TRBJ2-4; TRBD1 is a possible D gene, resting on 5 matching bases. Taken from cysteine to phenylalanine, the CDR3 has 15 residues. Of the read, only the CDR3 DNA is kept; its 45 bases are in frame from base 1. In the germline V gene, CDR1 corresponds to SGHDT and CDR2 to YYEEEE. The junction shows trimming of 2 bases on V and 4 bases on J, plus 13 bases between the germline ends.